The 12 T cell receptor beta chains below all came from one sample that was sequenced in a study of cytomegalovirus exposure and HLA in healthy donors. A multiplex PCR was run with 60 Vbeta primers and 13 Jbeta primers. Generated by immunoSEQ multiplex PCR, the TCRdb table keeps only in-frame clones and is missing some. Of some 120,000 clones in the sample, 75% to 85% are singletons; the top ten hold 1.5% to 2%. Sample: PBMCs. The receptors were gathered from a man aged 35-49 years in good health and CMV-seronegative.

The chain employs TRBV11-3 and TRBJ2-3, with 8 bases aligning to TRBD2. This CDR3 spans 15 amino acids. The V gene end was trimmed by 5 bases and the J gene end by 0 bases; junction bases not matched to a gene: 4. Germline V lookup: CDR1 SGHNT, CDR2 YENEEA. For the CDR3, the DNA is TGTGCCAGCAGCCCACCGGGGGGGAGCACAGATACGCAGTATTTT. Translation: CASSPPGGSTDTQYF.

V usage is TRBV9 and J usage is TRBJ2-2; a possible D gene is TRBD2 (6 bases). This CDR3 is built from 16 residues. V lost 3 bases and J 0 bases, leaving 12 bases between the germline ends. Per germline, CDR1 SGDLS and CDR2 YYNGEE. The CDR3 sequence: CASSARGVTNTGELFF. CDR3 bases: TGTGCCAGCAGCGCGCGCGGGGTAACGAACACCGGGGAGCTGTTTTTT.

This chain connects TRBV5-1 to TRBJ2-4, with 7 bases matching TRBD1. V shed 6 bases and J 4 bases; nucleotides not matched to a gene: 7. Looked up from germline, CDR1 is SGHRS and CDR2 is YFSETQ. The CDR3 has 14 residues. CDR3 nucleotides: TGCGCCAGCAACCCCCCGGGACAGAAAAACATTCAGTACTTC. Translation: CASNPPGQKNIQYF.

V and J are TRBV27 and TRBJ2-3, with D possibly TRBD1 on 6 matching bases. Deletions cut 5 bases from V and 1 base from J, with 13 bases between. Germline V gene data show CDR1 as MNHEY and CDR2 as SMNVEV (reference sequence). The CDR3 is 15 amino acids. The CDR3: CASSPRRGGTDTQYF. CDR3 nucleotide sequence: TGTGCCAGCAGTCCCCGCAGGGGTGGCACAGATACGCAGTATTTT.

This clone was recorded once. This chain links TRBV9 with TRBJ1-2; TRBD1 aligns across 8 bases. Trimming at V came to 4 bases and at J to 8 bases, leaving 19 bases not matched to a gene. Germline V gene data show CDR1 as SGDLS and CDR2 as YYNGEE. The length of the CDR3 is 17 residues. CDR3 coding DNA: TGTGCCAGCAGCCTCGGCGGGGACGGACAGGGAGGATTGGGCTACACCTTC. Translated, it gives CASSLGGDGQGGLGYTF.

This chain's CDR3 is CASSPARRTGNQPQHF. The CDR3 coding sequence is TGTGCCAGCTCACCCGCTCGGAGAACGGGCAATCAGCCCCAGCATTTT. The gene calls are TRBV18 and TRBJ1-5; D is unresolved. From germline, CDR1 is KGHSH and CDR2 LQKENI. This CDR3 spans 16 amino acids. With 3 bases removed from V and 2 bases from J, the gap between germline ends came to 14 bases. Looking up the rest from reference TRBV18 and TRBJ1-5 gives the full variable domain: NAGVMQNPRHLVRRRGQEARLRCSPMKGHSHVYWYRQLPEEGLKFMVYLQKENIIDESGMPKERFSAEFPKEGPSILRIQQVVRGDSAAYFCASSPARRTGNQPQHFGDGTRLSIL.

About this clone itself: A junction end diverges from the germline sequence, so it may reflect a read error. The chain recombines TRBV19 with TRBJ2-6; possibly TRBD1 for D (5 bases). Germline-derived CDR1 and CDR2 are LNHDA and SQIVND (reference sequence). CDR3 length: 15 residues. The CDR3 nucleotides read TGTGCCAGTAGTATTCTTACGTCTGGGGCCAACGGCCTGACTTTC. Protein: CASSILTSGANGLTF.

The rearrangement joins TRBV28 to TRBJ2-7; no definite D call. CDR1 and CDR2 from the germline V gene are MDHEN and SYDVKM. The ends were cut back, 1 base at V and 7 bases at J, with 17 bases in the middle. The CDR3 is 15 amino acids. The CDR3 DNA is TGTGCCAGCAGTTTATTGGCACAATTCCCCAAAGAGCAGTACTTC. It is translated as CASSLLAQFPKEQYF.

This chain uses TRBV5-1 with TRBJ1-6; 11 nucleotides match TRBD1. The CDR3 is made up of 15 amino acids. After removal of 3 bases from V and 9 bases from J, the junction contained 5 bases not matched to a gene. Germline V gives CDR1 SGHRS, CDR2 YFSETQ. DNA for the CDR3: TGCGCCAGCAGCTCCTCGGACAGGGGGCTTTCACCCCTCCACTTT. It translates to CASSSSDRGLSPLHF.

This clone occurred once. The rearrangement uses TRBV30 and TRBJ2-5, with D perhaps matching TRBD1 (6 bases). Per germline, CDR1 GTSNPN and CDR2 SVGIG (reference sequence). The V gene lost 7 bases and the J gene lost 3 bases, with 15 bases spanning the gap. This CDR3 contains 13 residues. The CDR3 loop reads CAFDRQVEETQYF. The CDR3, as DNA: TGTGCCTTCGATCGACAGGTTGAAGAGACCCAGTACTTC.

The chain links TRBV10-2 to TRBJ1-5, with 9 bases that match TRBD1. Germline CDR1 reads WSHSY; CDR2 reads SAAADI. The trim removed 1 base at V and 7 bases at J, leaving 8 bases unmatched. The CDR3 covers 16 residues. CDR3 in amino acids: CASSEFLGQGGQPQHF. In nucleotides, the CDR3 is TGCGCCAGCAGTGAGTTTTTGGGACAGGGTGGCCAGCCCCAGCATTTT.

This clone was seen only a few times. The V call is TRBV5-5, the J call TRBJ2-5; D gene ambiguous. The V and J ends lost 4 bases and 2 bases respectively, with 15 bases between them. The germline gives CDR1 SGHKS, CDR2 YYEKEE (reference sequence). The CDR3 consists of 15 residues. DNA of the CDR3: TGTGCCAGCAGCCCGGTTGTAGCCTATCAAGAGACCCAGTACTTC. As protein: CASSPVVAYQETQYF.